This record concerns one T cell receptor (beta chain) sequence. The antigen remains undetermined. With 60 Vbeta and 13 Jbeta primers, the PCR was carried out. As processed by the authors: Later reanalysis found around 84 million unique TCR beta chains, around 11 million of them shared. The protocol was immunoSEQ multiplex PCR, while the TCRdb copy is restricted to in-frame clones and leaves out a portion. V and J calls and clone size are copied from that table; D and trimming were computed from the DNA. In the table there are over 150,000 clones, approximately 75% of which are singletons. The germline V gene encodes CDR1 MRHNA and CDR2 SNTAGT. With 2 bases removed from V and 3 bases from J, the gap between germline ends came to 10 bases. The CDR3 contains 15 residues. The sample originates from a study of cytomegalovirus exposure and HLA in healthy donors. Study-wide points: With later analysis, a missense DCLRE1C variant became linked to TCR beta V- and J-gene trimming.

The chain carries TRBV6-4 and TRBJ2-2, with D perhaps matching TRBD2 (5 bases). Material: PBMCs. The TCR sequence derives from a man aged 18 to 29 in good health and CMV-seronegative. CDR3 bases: TGTGCCAGCAGTGACAGGGAGTACCACACCGGGGAGCTGTTTTTT. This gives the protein CASSDREYHTGELFF.